This TCR beta chain was captured by sequencing in a study of T cell responses to AZD1222 COVID-19 vaccine. Overall study results and limits: Seropositive AZD1222 recipients at baseline numbered only 6 or 7. Clonal diversity may have been underestimated in mostly white British donors. Targeting of unmutated variant regions was reportedly seen in nearly half of spike-specific TCRs. Elevations in Spike-specific TCR breadth and depth followed administration of two AZD1222 doses.

Germline CDR1 MNHNS, CDR2 SASEGT. The CDR3 length is 12 residues. The V and J ends lost 2 bases and 4 bases respectively, with 5 bases between them. A remark on this clone: Its target is not known.

This table comes from immunoSEQ multiplex PCR, and its TCRdb copy is limited to in-frame clones, with some not included. The data show 200,000 to 250,000 clones, approximately 94% seen once. This rearrangement joins TRBV6-1 to TRBJ1-2; unclear D gene. The receptor comes from an adult in good health. Source: peripheral blood, taken on day 0 of MenACWY control vaccination. The CDR3: CASSEIGYGYTF. CDR3 DNA sequence: TGTGCCAGCAGTGAAATAGGCTATGGCTACACCTTC.